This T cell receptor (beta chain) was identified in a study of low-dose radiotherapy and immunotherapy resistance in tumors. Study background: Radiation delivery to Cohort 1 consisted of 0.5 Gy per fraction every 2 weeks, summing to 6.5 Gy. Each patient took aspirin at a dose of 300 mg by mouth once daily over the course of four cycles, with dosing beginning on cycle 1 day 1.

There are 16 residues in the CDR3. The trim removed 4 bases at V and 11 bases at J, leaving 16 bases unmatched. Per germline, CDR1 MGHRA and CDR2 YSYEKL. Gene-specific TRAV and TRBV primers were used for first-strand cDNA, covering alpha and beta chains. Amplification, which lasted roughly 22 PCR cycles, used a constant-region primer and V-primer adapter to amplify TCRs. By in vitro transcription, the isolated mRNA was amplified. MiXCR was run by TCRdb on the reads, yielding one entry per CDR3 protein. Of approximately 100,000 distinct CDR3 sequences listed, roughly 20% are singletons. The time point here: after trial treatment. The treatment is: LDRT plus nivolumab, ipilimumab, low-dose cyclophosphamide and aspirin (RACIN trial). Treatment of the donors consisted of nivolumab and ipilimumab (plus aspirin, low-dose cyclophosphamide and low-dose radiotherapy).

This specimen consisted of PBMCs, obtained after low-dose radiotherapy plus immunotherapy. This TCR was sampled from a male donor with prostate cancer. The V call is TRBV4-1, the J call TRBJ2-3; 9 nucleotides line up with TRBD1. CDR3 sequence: CASSPRDRVGLAWQYF. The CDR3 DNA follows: TGCGCCAGCAGCCCGAGGGACAGGGTTGGGCTCGCGTGGCAGTATTTT.